The 9 T cell receptor beta chains below all came from one sample that was sequenced in a study of cytomegalovirus exposure and HLA in healthy donors. The PCR contained 60 Vbeta and 13 Jbeta primers. Data came from immunoSEQ multiplex PCR; TCRdb stores just in-frame clones and leaves some out. The table shows some 130,000 clones, with about four fifths occurring only once. The source material was PBMCs. The receptors stem from a male donor in good health and CMV-seropositive.

The chain uses TRBV5-1 and TRBJ1-1; D may be TRBD1 (5 bases). This CDR3 has 15 amino acids. The germline V and J ends were trimmed by 4 bases and 1 base, with 14 bases remaining between them. Germline-derived CDR1 and CDR2 are SGHRS and YFSETQ. CDR3 region: CASSPGQGENTEAFF. The CDR3, as DNA: TGCGCCAGCAGCCCCGGACAAGGGGAGAACACTGAAGCTTTCTTT.

This clone was counted a few times. V and J are TRBV11-2 and TRBJ2-2; no reliable D call. The CDR3 spans 13 residues. Germline values: CDR1 SGHAT, CDR2 FQNNGV. The V end lost 3 bases, the J end lost 5 bases, and 7 bases lay between the germline ends. CDR3 bases: TGTGCCAGCAGCTTTCAAAATACCGGGGAGCTGTTTTTT. Encoded protein: CASSFQNTGELFF. The variable domain in full, completed from reference TRBV11-2 and TRBJ2-2, reads EAGVAQSPRYKIIEKRQSVAFWCNPISGHATLYWYQQILGQGPKLLIQFQNNGVVDDSQLPKDRFSAERLKGVDSTLKIQPAKLEDSAVYLCASSFQNTGELFFGEGSRLTVL.

This chain uses TRBV5-1 with TRBJ2-5; 12 positions agree with TRBD2. The junction had 5 bases not matched to a gene; V was cut back by 4 bases and J by 4 bases. From germline, CDR1 is SGHRS and CDR2 YFSETQ. This CDR3 comprises 15 residues. CDR3 in DNA: TGCGCCAGCAGCCCCCCGACTAGCGGGGGAGAGACCCAGTACTTC. The encoded protein is CASSPPTSGGETQYF. The full variable domain, rest sourced from reference TRBV5-1 and TRBJ2-5, is KAGVTQTPRYLIKTRGQQVTLSCSPISGHRSVSWYQQTPGQGLQFLFEYFSETQRNKGNFPGRFSGRQFSNSRSEMNVSTLELGDSALYLCASSPPTSGGETQYFGPGTRLLVL.

The V and J genes are TRBV18 and TRBJ2-7; 7 bases are shared with TRBD1. Germline CDR1 is KGHSH and CDR2 is LQKENI. V trimming: 4 bases; J trimming: 0 bases; junction bases outside the gene matches: 3. This CDR3 comprises 14 residues. The CDR3 spells CASSQGALSYEQYF. CDR3 DNA sequence: TGTGCCAGCTCACAGGGGGCTCTCTCCTACGAGCAGTACTTC.

The V and J genes are TRBV19 and TRBJ2-7; 8 bases are shared with TRBD1. The V and J ends lost 8 bases and 5 bases, in that order; junction bases with no gene match: 8. This CDR3 is built from 13 residues. Germline V gene lookup returns CDR1 LNHDA and CDR2 SQIVND (reference sequence). The CDR3 protein is CASSLGQVDEQYF. CDR3 DNA sequence: TGTGCCAGTTCCTTGGGACAGGTGGACGAGCAGTACTTC.

The chain has TRBV28 and TRBJ2-7, with 11 bases that match TRBD2. With V trimmed by 5 bases and J by 4 bases, 10 bases remained unmatched. CDR3 size: 16 residues. Germline V gene data show CDR1 as MDHEN and CDR2 as SYDVKM. The CDR3 DNA reads as TGTGCCAGCAGTCCCGGACTAGCGGGTCTCATTTACGAGCAGTACTTC. This encodes CASSPGLAGLIYEQYF. Based on the CDR3 plus reference TRBV28 and TRBJ2-7, the full variable domain is DVKVTQSSRYLVKRTGEKVFLECVQDMDHENMFWYRQDPGLGLRLIYFSYDVKMKEKGDIPEGYSVSREKKERFSLILESASTNQTSMYLCASSPGLAGLIYEQYFGPGTRLTVT.

The chain combines TRBV27 with TRBJ1-1, with a tentative D call TRBD1 (5 bases). This CDR3 contains 14 residues. Germline CDR1 MNHEY, CDR2 SMNVEV (reference sequence). Trimming left V 7 bases short and J 5 bases short, with 17 bases between. The CDR3 here is CASTLRRGETEAFF. DNA for the CDR3: TGTGCCAGCACTCTAAGACGGGGGGAAACTGAAGCTTTCTTT.

The V gene is TRBV27, the J gene TRBJ1-2; D is uncertain. The CDR3 runs to 15 residues. CDR1 and CDR2 from the germline V gene are MNHEY and SMNVEV (reference sequence). V lost 0 bases, J lost 8 bases, and 16 bases lay in between. The CDR3 DNA sequence: TGTGCCAGCAGTTTATCGGGCACCCACCCGGGAGGCTACACCTTC. Protein product: CASSLSGTHPGGYTF.

The chain uses TRBV19 and TRBJ1-1; 9 bases agree with TRBD1. V trimming: 7 bases; J trimming: 3 bases; junction bases outside the gene matches: 9. CDR3 length equals 15 residues. Per the germline V gene, CDR1 is LNHDA and CDR2 is SQIVND (reference sequence). CDR3: CASTLGQGMYTEAFF. The CDR3 DNA reads TGTGCCAGTACCTTGGGACAGGGAATGTACACTGAAGCTTTCTTT.